Each of the 14 T cell receptor beta chains below was sequenced from the same sample in a study of blood T cells in healthy people across ages (dated by TCRdb to 2014 to 2015). The library was prepared using 5' RACE. TCRdb records Illumina HiSeq 2500 as the sequencer. A second PCR of roughly 6 to 11 cycles was run with a J-beta primer mix and a sample-barcoded 5' primer. TCRdb reprocessed the public reads (quality trimming at Q25 with fastp, clone calling with MiXCR) and kept in-frame beta chains. One record per CDR3 amino acid sequence lists the most common genes and DNA. This sample holds hundreds of thousands of distinct CDR3 sequences; around 48% were observed only once. 30% to 35% of the sample is taken by the ten largest. Sequenced sample: blood. Receptor source: a woman in her sixties or seventies in good health.

V gene TRBV2 combines with J gene TRBJ2-1; a weak D match, TRBD2 (6 bases). Deletions cut 9 bases from V and 0 bases from J, with 21 bases between. CDR3 length: 17 residues. The germline gives CDR1 SNHLY, CDR2 FYNNEI. DNA of the CDR3: TGTGCCAGTAATGGGAGGAGTCCGGGAAGCTCCTACAATGAGCAGTTCTTC. As protein: CASNGRSPGSSYNEQFF.

V gene TRBV5-1 combines with J gene TRBJ2-3; 9 bases agree with TRBD1. The V and J ends lost 4 bases and 6 bases, in that order; junction bases with no gene match: 12. This CDR3 comprises 16 residues. Per germline, CDR1 SGHRS and CDR2 YFSETQ. The chain's CDR3 is CASSEGTGIGYDTQYF. The CDR3 bases are TGCGCCAGCAGCGAAGGGACAGGGATAGGATACGATACGCAGTATTTT. Together with reference TRBV5-1 and TRBJ2-3, the CDR3 gives the full variable domain: KAGVTQTPRYLIKTRGQQVTLSCSPISGHRSVSWYQQTPGQGLQFLFEYFSETQRNKGNFPGRFSGRQFSNSRSEMNVSTLELGDSALYLCASSEGTGIGYDTQYFGPGTRLTVL.

The rearrangement links TRBV6-1 to TRBJ1-5; no reliable D call. The CDR3 sequence is 13 residues long. From germline, CDR1 is MNHNS and CDR2 SASEGT. Trimming took 10 bases from V and 0 from J, leaving 10 bases between them. CDR3 nucleotides: TGTGCCACCAGGAGGGTTAGCAATCAGCCCCAGCATTTT. Translation: CATRRVSNQPQHF.

This clonotype was picked up a small number of times. V and J are TRBV7-9 and TRBJ2-7; possibly TRBD1 for D (7 bases). Germline V gene lookup returns CDR1 SEHNR and CDR2 FQNEAQ (reference sequence). The length of the CDR3 is 15 residues. V dropped 5 bases and J dropped 3 bases, with 17 bases sitting between them. This CDR3 reads CASSLGGQSIYEQYF. In nucleotides, the CDR3 is TGTGCCAGCAGCCTGGGGGGACAGAGCATCTACGAGCAGTACTTC.

Details on this clonotype: A much bigger clone sits one base away, suggesting this may be a read error. The chain links TRBV20-1 to TRBJ2-7, with 9 bases lining up with TRBD2. CDR1 DFQATT and CDR2 SNEGSKA come from the germline V gene (reference sequence). The CDR3 runs 18 residues. CDR3 in amino acids: CSARDLGGRDSSSYQQYF. The CDR3 DNA follows: TGCAGTGCTAGAGACCTGGGCGGGAGGGATTCTTCATCCTACCAGCAGTACTTC.

This clonotype appeared a single time. The gene calls are TRBV28 and TRBJ1-1; TRBD1 might be the D (6 bases). Per germline, CDR1 MDHEN and CDR2 SYDVKM. The CDR3 totals 15 residues. Trimming left V 3 bases short and J 5 bases short, with 16 bases between. CDR3 protein: CASSLGDIGGTEAFF. The CDR3 nucleotides read TGTGCCAGCAGTTTGGGCGACATAGGGGGAACTGAAGCTTTCTTT. Full variable domain (remainder filled in from reference TRBV28 and TRBJ1-1): DVKVTQSSRYLVKRTGEKVFLECVQDMDHENMFWYRQDPGLGLRLIYFSYDVKMKEKGDIPEGYSVSREKKERFSLILESASTNQTSMYLCASSLGDIGGTEAFFGQGTRLTVV.

This clonotype has just a few counts. This chain joins TRBV29-1 and TRBJ1-2; D is ambiguous. V was shortened by 2 bases and J by 2 bases, with 6 bases between the two germline ends. The CDR3 covers 12 residues. The germline CDR1 and CDR2 sequences are SQVTM and ANQGSEA. This CDR3 reads CSVERANYGYTF. CDR3 DNA: TGCAGCGTTGAAAGGGCGAACTATGGCTACACCTTC.

Many counts were recorded for this clonotype. This chain links TRBV4-2 with TRBJ2-7; D ambiguous. Between the trimmed V and J ends, which lost 3 bases and 6 bases, there was a span of 9 bases. The CDR3 loop spans 12 amino acids. Germline V lookup: CDR1 LGHNA, CDR2 YNFKEQ. CDR3 region: CASSQGGIEQYF. CDR3 DNA sequence: TGTGCCAGCAGCCAGGGTGGGATCGAGCAGTACTTC.

This clonotype was recorded a few times. This may stem from a read error, because a much larger clone lies one nucleotide away. V and J are TRBV5-1 and TRBJ2-7; D perhaps matches TRBD2 (5 bases). V was cut by 3 bases and J by 6 bases, with 13 bases left in between. CDR3 size: 13 residues. Germline loops: CDR1 SGHRS, CDR2 YFSETQ. CDR3 amino acids: CASSWVEGFEQYF. The CDR3 region has the DNA TGCGCCAGCAGCTGGGTAGAGGGCTTCGAGCAGTACTTC.

This clonotype was counted at least ten times. V and J are TRBV7-2 and TRBJ2-7, with D perhaps given as TRBD1 or TRBD2 (7 bases each). Germline V lookup: CDR1 SGHTA, CDR2 FQGNSA. The germline V and J ends were trimmed by 3 bases and 10 bases, with 13 bases remaining between them. The CDR3 spans 12 residues. The CDR3 here is CASSLPGGDQYF. The CDR3 nucleotides read TGTGCCAGCAGCTTGCCAGGGGGGGACCAGTACTTC.

The chain links TRBV7-3 to TRBJ2-1; D is perhaps TRBD1 or TRBD2 (7 bases each). The V gene lost 2 bases and the J gene lost 9 bases, with 11 bases spanning the gap. CDR3 size: 13 residues. Germline CDR1 is SGHTA and CDR2 is FQGTGA. The CDR3 DNA reads TGTGCCAGCAGCTTAGACAGGGAGGGTGAGCAGTTCTTC. Its protein is CASSLDREGEQFF.

The chain is built from TRBV29-1 and TRBJ2-1, with 13 bases lining up with TRBD2. This CDR3 region has 16 residues. Germline CDR1 is SQVTM and CDR2 is ANQGSEA. The J segment lost 0 bases and the V segment lost 6 bases, leaving 5 bases of the junction unmatched. The CDR3 DNA follows: TGCAGCGTCCGACTAGCGGGGGGTAGCTCCTACAATGAGCAGTTCTTC. Translated: CSVRLAGGSSYNEQFF.

The chain employs TRBV12-3 or TRBV12-4 and TRBJ2-1; D remains unclear. The germline V and J ends were trimmed by 3 bases and 3 bases, with 12 bases remaining between them. This CDR3 is 15 amino acids long. The CDR3 spells CASSFGSNRYNEQFF. CDR3 bases: TGTGCCAGCAGTTTCGGCTCAAACCGCTACAATGAGCAGTTCTTC.

The chain couples TRBV7-3 to TRBJ2-1, with 10 positions matching TRBD2. This CDR3 spans 17 amino acids. The V and J ends lost 5 bases and 1 base, in that order; junction bases with no gene match: 8. Germline V gene data show CDR1 as SGHTA and CDR2 as FQGTGA. CDR3 sequence (DNA): TGTGCCAGCAGCCGATTACCTAGCGGGAGTTCCTACAATGAGCAGTTCTTC. Its translation: CASSRLPSGSSYNEQFF.